A single T cell receptor beta chain is shown here with its context. This specimen belongs to a study of chronic HIV infection and antiretroviral therapy. Each CDR3 protein gets one entry after TCRdb re-called the 5' RACE reads with MiXCR. The sample shows about 48,000 distinct CDR3 sequences, about 19% of them seen only once. The V gene lost 5 bases and the J gene lost 2 bases, with 21 bases spanning the gap. From germline, CDR1 is LGHDT and CDR2 YNNKEL (reference sequence). The length of the CDR3 is 17 residues. This sequence joins TRBV3-1 and TRBJ1-2; unclear D gene. Material for sequencing was peripheral blood. The sequence derives from an adult who had HIV and had not received antiretroviral therapy, or was an uninfected healthy control (not recorded which). CDR3 amino acids: CASSIRGGLAGNYGYTF. CDR3 DNA: TGTGCCAGCAGCATCCGCGGCGGACTAGCGGGAAACTATGGCTACACCTTC.